These 21 T cell receptor beta chains share one sample of origin, sequenced in a study of T-cell reconstitution after alpha-beta-depleted transplantation in children. Unique molecular identifiers were incorporated during preparation of the TCRbeta library. MiXCR, run by TCRdb on the PCR reads, gives a single entry per CDR3 protein. The table lists about 340,000 distinct CDR3 sequences, 15% to 20% of them singletons. Specimen: PBMCs, mostly from graft donor cells, collected 360 days after TCRalphabeta/CD19-depleted stem cell transplant. The origin of the receptors is a male patient aged 2 to 9 who had a stem cell transplant for acute lymphoblastic leukemia, so the T cells may come from the graft donor.

This clonotype showed up many times. This chain uses TRBV28 with TRBJ2-3; D is tentatively TRBD1 or TRBD2 (6 bases each). Trimming took 4 bases from V and 4 from J, leaving 18 bases between them. The CDR3 contains 16 residues. The germline CDR1 and CDR2 sequences are MDHEN and SYDVKM. CDR3 in DNA: TGTGCCAGCAGTTCCGACAGGACTCGGAGGGCAGATACGCAGTATTTT. Protein product: CASSSDRTRRADTQYF.

This clonotype was counted many times. V and J are TRBV15 and TRBJ2-4; D perhaps matches TRBD2 (5 bases). V was cut by 4 bases and J by 0 bases, with 13 bases left in between. The CDR3 is 16 amino acids. The germline V gene encodes CDR1 LNHNV and CDR2 YYDKDF (reference sequence). Here the CDR3 DNA reads TGTGCCACCAGCAACCTAGACGGGATAGCCAAAAACATTCAGTACTTC. Encoded protein: CATSNLDGIAKNIQYF.

This rearrangement joins TRBV7-9 to TRBJ1-5; possible D gene TRBD1, 5 bases. Germline CDR1 is SEHNR and CDR2 is FQNEAQ (reference sequence). This CDR3 has 15 residues. Trimming stripped 1 base from V and 4 bases from J, with 11 bases between. The CDR3 nucleotides are TGTGCCAGCAGCTTAGGAAACGGGGGGAATCAGCCCCAGCATTTT. Amino acids: CASSLGNGGNQPQHF.

This clonotype was recorded a few times. The CDR3 DNA follows: TGTGCCAGCAGCCGAGTAGACACAGATACGCAGTATTTT. This sequence encodes CASSRVDTDTQYF. This chain links TRBV27 with TRBJ2-3; no clear D. The CDR3 covers 13 residues. Trimming removed 6 bases from V and 2 bases from J, with 9 bases in between. CDR1 and CDR2 (germline): MNHEY, SMNVEV (reference sequence).

This clonotype was observed a few times. The V call is TRBV19, the J call TRBJ2-1, with 14 bases identical to TRBD2. Germline lookup yields CDR1 LNHDA and CDR2 SQIVND (reference sequence). Trimming took 5 bases from V and 7 from J; bases not matched to a gene: 4. The CDR3 loop spans 15 amino acids. Here the CDR3 reads CASSPRTSGRNEQFF. DNA for the CDR3: TGTGCCAGTAGTCCCCGGACTAGCGGGAGGAATGAGCAGTTCTTC.

This clonotype was seen more than once but under ten times. The chain recombines TRBV6-5 with TRBJ2-1, with 7 bases aligning to TRBD1. Unmatched junction bases numbered 19, after V lost 4 bases and J lost 4 bases. Germline V gives CDR1 MNHEY, CDR2 SVGAGI. The CDR3 consists of 19 residues. CDR3 in DNA: TGTGCCAGCAGTTCCCCCCTAGACAGGGATAAGGGGTTTTACAATGAGCAGTTCTTC. It specifies CASSSPLDRDKGFYNEQFF.

This clonotype has more than one count but fewer than ten. CDR3 protein: CASSSGSRAGELFF. The CDR3 DNA reads as TGCGCCAGCAGCAGCGGGAGTCGTGCCGGGGAGCTGTTTTTT. This chain links TRBV4-3 with TRBJ2-2, with TRBD2 matching over 8 bases. Germline V gives CDR1 LGHNA, CDR2 YSLEER. Trimming cost V 5 bases and J 6 bases; bases outside gene matches: 5. This CDR3 has 14 amino acids.

This clonotype was counted between two and nine times. The chain joins TRBV4-2 to TRBJ2-2; D perhaps matches TRBD1 (5 bases). This CDR3 is 14 amino acids long. V shed 3 bases and J shed 4 bases, with 9 bases lying between them. From germline, CDR1 is LGHNA and CDR2 YNFKEQ. The CDR3 nucleotides read TGTGCCAGCAGCCAGATGGGGCTCACCGGGGAGCTGTTTTTT. Amino acids: CASSQMGLTGELFF.

The J gene is TRBJ1-6, the V gene TRBV7-9, with 8 bases fitting TRBD1. The germline V gene has CDR1 SEHNR and CDR2 FQNEAQ (reference sequence). V dropped 5 bases and J dropped 6; count of bases not matched to a gene: 6. CDR3 length: 15 residues. CDR3 DNA sequence: TGTGCCAGCAGCAACTTGGACAGGGCTAATTCACCCCTCCACTTT. Translated, it gives CASSNLDRANSPLHF.

This clonotype was detected ten times or more. The chain uses TRBV29-1 and TRBJ2-7; TRBD1 agrees at 7 bases. After removal of 1 base from V and 2 bases from J, the junction contained 5 bases not matched to a gene. The CDR3 sequence is 14 residues long. CDR1 and CDR2 (germline): SQVTM, ANQGSEA. CDR3 in DNA: TGCAGCGTTGAAGCCCGGGACAGTACCTACGAGCAGTACTTC. This translates into CSVEARDSTYEQYF.

The CDR3 DNA reads as TGCGCCAGCAGCTTGAACCTAGCGGGAGGGGAGCAGTTCTTC. It codes for CASSLNLAGGEQFF. This sequence joins TRBV5-1 and TRBJ2-1, with 12 bases fitting TRBD2. Germline V gene data show CDR1 as SGHRS and CDR2 as YFSETQ. The CDR3 contains 14 residues. The V segment lost 1 base and the J segment 10 bases; nucleotides outside the gene matches: 3.

The V call is TRBV25-1, the J call TRBJ1-5, with 8 bases aligning to TRBD1. The V segment lost 3 bases and the J segment 7 bases; nucleotides outside the gene matches: 11. Germline CDR1 reads MGHDK; CDR2 reads SYGVNS. CDR3 length: 16 residues. CDR3: CASSDSRPGGIQPQHF. CDR3 DNA: TGTGCCAGCAGTGATTCACGGCCAGGGGGCATCCAGCCCCAGCATTTT. The full variable domain, its missing parts supplied by reference TRBV25-1 and TRBJ1-5, is EADIYQTPRYLVIGTGKKITLECSQTMGHDKMYWYQQDPGMELHLIHYSYGVNSTEKGDLSSESTVSRIRTEHFPLTLESARPSHTSQYLCASSDSRPGGIQPQHFGDGTRLSIL.

This chain joins TRBV9 and TRBJ2-7, with a possible D match to TRBD2 (6 bases). Germline CDR1 SGDLS, CDR2 YYNGEE. V was cut by 4 bases and J by 3 bases, with 17 bases left in between. This CDR3 is built from 15 residues. The CDR3 bases are TGTGCCAGCAGCCCGGGGACTGCCCTAGACTACGAGCAGTACTTC. Its translation: CASSPGTALDYEQYF.

The rearrangement joins TRBV9 to TRBJ2-1, with 9 bases lining up with TRBD2. Per the germline V gene, CDR1 is SGDLS and CDR2 is YYNGEE. The trim removed 10 bases at V and 5 bases at J, leaving 10 bases unmatched. The CDR3 is 14 amino acids. DNA of the CDR3: TGTGCCTCCTCGGTTAGCGGGAGCCACAATGAGCAGTTCTTC. As protein: CASSVSGSHNEQFF.

A few counts support this clonotype. The CDR3 DNA sequence: TGCAGTGCCCCCTCAGGGCCGGGGCCCTACGAGCAGTACTTC. Translating it yields CSAPSGPGPYEQYF. V and J are TRBV20-1 and TRBJ2-7; D could derive from TRBD1 or TRBD2 (5 bases each). This CDR3 region has 14 residues. CDR1 and CDR2 (germline): DFQATT, SNEGSKA (reference sequence). The V gene lost 6 bases and the J gene lost 2 bases, with 17 bases spanning the gap.

The chain recombines TRBV6-1 with TRBJ2-1; 7 positions agree with TRBD2. Germline V gene data show CDR1 as MNHNS and CDR2 as SASEGT. This CDR3 has 16 amino acids. V trimming: 2 bases; J trimming: 3 bases; junction bases outside the gene matches: 7. DNA for the CDR3: TGTGCCAGCAGTGAATATGGTCTAGCGGTCTACAATGAGCAGTTCTTC. As protein: CASSEYGLAVYNEQFF.

A few counts support this clonotype. The chain is built from TRBV7-2 and TRBJ2-2; a possible D gene is TRBD1 (6 bases). The length of the CDR3 is 14 residues. Germline V gene data show CDR1 as SGHTA and CDR2 as FQGNSA. V lost 5 bases, J lost 5 bases, and 12 bases lay in between. CDR3 bases: TGTGCCAGCAGCCCAGGGGCCCATACCGGGGAGCTGTTTTTT. Its translation is CASSPGAHTGELFF.

V and J are TRBV20-1 and TRBJ2-2; 9 bases line up with TRBD2. The junction had 6 bases not matched to a gene; V was cut back by 0 bases and J by 4 bases. This CDR3 is 16 amino acids long. Germline V gene lookup returns CDR1 DFQATT and CDR2 SNEGSKA (reference sequence). CDR3 residues: CSARDSSGMGTGELFF. The CDR3 nucleotides read TGCAGTGCTAGAGACTCTAGCGGGATGGGCACCGGGGAGCTGTTTTTT.

This clonotype was detected only a few times. The chain is built from TRBV6-5 and TRBJ2-1; D possibly corresponds to TRBD2 (5 bases). Germline V gives CDR1 MNHEY, CDR2 SVGAGI. This CDR3 has 15 residues. V was cut by 4 bases and J by 7 bases, with 17 bases left in between. CDR3 loop: CASSFTDLHLNEQFF. Here the CDR3 DNA reads TGTGCCAGCAGTTTTACGGACTTGCATTTAAATGAGCAGTTCTTC.

This chain joins TRBV6-2 or TRBV6-3 and TRBJ2-1; D possibly corresponds to TRBD2 (6 bases). Germline CDR1 MNHEY, CDR2 SVGEGT. Trimming took off 5 bases at V and 12 bases at J, with 11 bases between the two ends. The CDR3 has 11 residues. The CDR3 nucleotides are TGTGCCAGCAGTCGACTAGAGGTGCAGTTCTTC. It is translated as CASSRLEVQFF.

This clonotype has ten or more counts. This rearrangement joins TRBV4-1 to TRBJ2-4; the D is unclear. Germline CDR1 and CDR2: MGHRA and YSYEKL. V was clipped by 5 bases and J by 6 bases, with 5 bases between them. The CDR3 is 11 amino acids. Here the CDR3 reads CASSSRNIQYF. The CDR3 DNA follows: TGCGCCAGCAGCTCTCGAAACATTCAGTACTTC.